The sequence of this TCR beta chain was determined in a study of blood T cell repertoires in COVID-19. The wider study: T cells, B-cell-depleted T cells, or PBMCs provided the cDNA or gDNA that served as material.

As processed by the authors: Scientists estimated how many nucleated cells there were by amplifying reference gene primers. Measured with immunoSEQ multiplex PCR; TCRdb has only the in-frame clones, and not every one. The V and J calls and clone size are taken from that table; D and trimming were inferred from the DNA. The sample has some 250,000 clones, around 92% seen once; the top ten hold 3.5% to 4%. Clinical histories supplied by participants themselves formed the basis of cohort assignment. CDR1 GTSNPN and CDR2 SVGIG come from the germline V gene (reference sequence). V shed 2 bases and J shed 5 bases, with 13 bases lying between them. This CDR3 has 13 amino acids.

Specimen: PBMCs or T cells enriched from blood (not recorded which). V is TRBV30 and J is TRBJ2-7, with D perhaps TRBD1 (6 bases). This clonotype originated in a woman in her twenties or thirties with acute COVID-19. The CDR3 sequence: CAWSRAGVDEQYF. In DNA form, the CDR3 reads TGTGCCTGGAGTAGGGCAGGGGTGGACGAGCAGTACTTC.